Presented here are 15 T cell receptor beta chains from one specimen sequenced in a study of T cell responses to AZD1222 COVID-19 vaccine. The repertoire was sequenced with immunoSEQ multiplex PCR; TCRdb's copy has only in-frame clones and lacks some. The sample shows roughly 120,000 clones, roughly 87% of them seen only once. This specimen was peripheral blood, taken on day 0 of AZD1222 vaccination. The source of these receptors is an adult in good health.

This clone is a singleton in its sample. This chain uses TRBV18 with TRBJ1-1, with D uncertain. Germline lookup yields CDR1 KGHSH and CDR2 LQKENI. The CDR3 runs to 13 residues. V was clipped by 5 bases and J by 2 bases, with 9 bases between them. The CDR3 coding sequence is TGTGCCAGCTCAACGGCAATAAACACTGAAGCTTTCTTT. Protein sequence: CASSTAINTEAFF.

The chain links TRBV28 to TRBJ1-2; 7 nucleotides align to TRBD1. The CDR3 is 13 amino acids. Germline trimming cut 5 bases from V and 3 bases from J; bases unmatched to any gene: 3. Germline CDR1 reads MDHEN; CDR2 reads SYDVKM. The CDR3, as DNA: TGTGCCAGCAGTGAGACAGGGTACTATGGCTACACCTTC. It yields the protein CASSETGYYGYTF.

The chain employs TRBV19 and TRBJ2-2, with no clear D. The germline V gene has CDR1 LNHDA and CDR2 SQIVND (reference sequence). The CDR3 contains 14 residues. The ends were cut back, 3 bases at V and 0 bases at J, with 5 bases in the middle. CDR3 coding DNA: TGTGCCAGTAGTATGGGCGCGAACACCGGGGAGCTGTTTTTT. It codes for CASSMGANTGELFF.

V usage is TRBV14 and J usage is TRBJ1-2; maybe TRBD1 (5 bases). Germline V gene data show CDR1 as SGHDN and CDR2 as FVKESK. This CDR3 has 14 residues. V was cut by 5 bases and J by 2 bases, with 12 bases left in between. CDR3 region: CASSKGVGNYGYTF. The DNA for the CDR3 is TGTGCCAGCAGCAAAGGGGTGGGGAACTATGGCTACACCTTC.

The table lists this clone with a few counts. The V gene is TRBV19, the J gene TRBJ1-3, with unresolved D. Looked up from germline, CDR1 is LNHDA and CDR2 is SQIVND (reference sequence). Between the trimmed V and J ends, which lost 7 bases and 2 bases, there was a span of 21 bases. The CDR3 has 17 residues. The CDR3 sequence: CASTRTRIPGAGNTIYF. In nucleotides, the CDR3 is TGTGCCAGTACTAGAACCCGGATACCTGGTGCTGGAAACACCATATATTTT.

This chain links TRBV11-3 with TRBJ2-7, with 8 bases matching TRBD1. V lost 8 bases and J lost 3; bases outside the gene matches: 6. The CDR3 has 13 amino acids. The germline V gene has CDR1 SGHNT and CDR2 YENEEA. The DNA of the CDR3 is TGTGCCAGCGCCCGGGACAGGTTCTACGAGCAGTACTTC. Amino acids: CASARDRFYEQYF.

The rearrangement links TRBV27 to TRBJ2-1; weak D call: TRBD1 (5 bases). The CDR3 extends over 13 amino acids. The germline V gene has CDR1 MNHEY and CDR2 SMNVEV (reference sequence). Trimming stripped 5 bases from V and 4 bases from J, with 9 bases between. CDR3 residues: CASSKTDYNEQFF. Here the CDR3 DNA reads TGTGCCAGCAGTAAGACAGATTACAATGAGCAGTTCTTC.

This chain uses TRBV11-2 with TRBJ1-1, with D maybe TRBD1 (5 bases). The V gene's germline CDR1 is SGHAT and CDR2 FQNNGV. This CDR3 is built from 14 residues. V was cut by 6 bases and J by 2 bases, with 13 bases left in between. The CDR3 DNA reads as TGTGCCAGCAGGAGATCGGGACGAAACACTGAAGCTTTCTTT. It translates to CASRRSGRNTEAFF.

This clone was counted a single time. The chain combines TRBV12-3 or TRBV12-4 with TRBJ2-3; D ambiguous. The CDR3 is 12 amino acids. The V and J ends lost 5 bases and 4 bases respectively, with 7 bases between them. CDR3 nucleotides: TGTGCCAGCAGTCCCGGGTCAGATACGCAGTATTTT. The encoded protein is CASSPGSDTQYF.

This clone showed up just once. This chain connects TRBV7-9 to TRBJ2-7; the D gene is possibly TRBD2 (6 bases). Looked up from germline, CDR1 is SEHNR and CDR2 is FQNEAQ (reference sequence). The V gene lost 6 bases and the J gene lost 7 bases, with 10 bases spanning the gap. The length of the CDR3 is 11 residues. The CDR3 loop reads CASSYRGEQYF. DNA of the CDR3: TGTGCCAGCAGTTACCGGGGGGAGCAGTACTTC. The full variable domain, completed using reference TRBV7-9 and TRBJ2-7, is DTGVSQNPRHKITKRGQNVTFRCDPISEHNRLYWYRQTLGQGPEFLTYFQNEAQLEKSRLLSDRFSAERPKGSFSTLEIQRTEQGDSAMYLCASSYRGEQYFGPGTRLTVT.

The chain recombines TRBV12-3 or TRBV12-4 with TRBJ1-1; no reliable D call. Trimming pared 2 bases from V and 4 bases from J, leaving 8 bases between. This CDR3 region has 13 residues. The CDR3 nucleotides read TGTGCCAGCAGTTTAAAAGGCGGCACTGAAGCTTTCTTT. Translation gives CASSLKGGTEAFF.

This clone is a singleton in its sample. This chain links TRBV30 with TRBJ2-7; a weak D match, TRBD1 (6 bases). Germline V gene sequence: CDR1 GTSNPN, CDR2 SVGIG (reference sequence). Trimming removed 0 bases from V and 3 bases from J, with 9 bases in between. The CDR3 extends over 13 amino acids. CDR3 sequence (DNA): TGTGCCTGGAGTGTAGGGGGAGACTACGAGCAGTACTTC. Translated, it gives CAWSVGGDYEQYF.

The V gene is TRBV9, the J gene TRBJ2-7; 7 positions match TRBD2. V lost 4 bases, J lost 5 bases, and 9 bases stayed unmatched. The CDR3 consists of 14 residues. CDR1 is SGDLS and CDR2 is YYNGEE in the germline V gene. CDR3 sequence: CASSKGLVWNEQYF. In DNA, the CDR3 is TGTGCCAGCAGCAAAGGACTAGTCTGGAACGAGCAGTACTTC.

The chain has TRBV7-2 and TRBJ1-2; 7 bases line up with TRBD1. Germline values: CDR1 SGHTA, CDR2 FQGNSA. This CDR3 has 14 amino acids. V lost 4 bases and J lost 5; bases outside the gene matches: 7. Here the CDR3 reads CASSWPGQLYGYTF. The CDR3 region has the DNA TGTGCCAGCAGCTGGCCGGGACAGTTATATGGCTACACCTTC.

This sequence joins TRBV27 and TRBJ1-2; 7 positions agree with TRBD1. The CDR3 loop spans 13 amino acids. The V gene end was trimmed by 5 bases and the J gene end by 8 bases; junction bases not matched to a gene: 8. From germline, CDR1 is MNHEY and CDR2 SMNVEV (reference sequence). The CDR3 DNA follows: TGTGCCAGCAGTGTAGACAGGGTCTTCGGCTACACCTTC. Translation gives CASSVDRVFGYTF.